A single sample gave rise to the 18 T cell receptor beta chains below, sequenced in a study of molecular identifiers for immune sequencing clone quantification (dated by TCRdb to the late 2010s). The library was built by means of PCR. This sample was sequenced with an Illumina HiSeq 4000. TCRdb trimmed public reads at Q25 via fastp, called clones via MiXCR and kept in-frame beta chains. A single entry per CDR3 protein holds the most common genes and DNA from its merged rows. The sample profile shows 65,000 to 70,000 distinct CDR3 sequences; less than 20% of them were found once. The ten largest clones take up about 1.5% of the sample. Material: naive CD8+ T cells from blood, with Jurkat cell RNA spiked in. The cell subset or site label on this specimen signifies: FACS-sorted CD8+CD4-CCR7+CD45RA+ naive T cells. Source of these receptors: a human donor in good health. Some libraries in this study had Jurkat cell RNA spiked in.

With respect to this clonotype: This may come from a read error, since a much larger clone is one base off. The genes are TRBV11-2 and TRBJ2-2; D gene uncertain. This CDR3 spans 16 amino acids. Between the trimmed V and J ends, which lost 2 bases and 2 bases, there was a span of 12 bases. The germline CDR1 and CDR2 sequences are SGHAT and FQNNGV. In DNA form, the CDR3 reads TGTGCCAGCAGCTTATTCCTTCGGAAAAACACCGGGGAGCTGTTTTTT. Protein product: CASSLFLRKNTGELFF. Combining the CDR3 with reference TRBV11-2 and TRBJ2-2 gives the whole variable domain EAGVAQSPRYKIIEKRQSVAFWCNPISGHATLYWYQQILGQGPKLLIQFQNNGVVDDSQLPKDRFSAERLKGVDSTLKIQPAKLEDSAVYLCASSLFLRKNTGELFFGEGSRLTVL.

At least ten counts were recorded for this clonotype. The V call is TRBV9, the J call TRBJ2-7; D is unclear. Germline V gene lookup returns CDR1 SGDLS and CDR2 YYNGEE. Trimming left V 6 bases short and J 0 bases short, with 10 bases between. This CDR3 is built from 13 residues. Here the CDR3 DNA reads TGTGCCAGCAACCCGGACGGCTCCTACGAGCAGTACTTC. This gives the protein CASNPDGSYEQYF.

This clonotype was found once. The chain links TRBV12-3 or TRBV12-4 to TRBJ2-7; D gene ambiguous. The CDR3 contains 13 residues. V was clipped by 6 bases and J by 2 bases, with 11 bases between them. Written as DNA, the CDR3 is TGTGCCAGCAGCAGCGACGGCCCCTACGAGCAGTACTTC. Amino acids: CASSSDGPYEQYF.

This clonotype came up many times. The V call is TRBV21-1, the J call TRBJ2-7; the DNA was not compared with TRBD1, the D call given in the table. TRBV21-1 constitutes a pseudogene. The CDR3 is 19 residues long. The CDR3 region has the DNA TGTGCCAGCAGCAAAGTCGTTAGTCGGGCGACAGGGCCCGAGGGAAAGCAGTACTTC. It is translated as CASSKVVSRATGPEGKQYF.

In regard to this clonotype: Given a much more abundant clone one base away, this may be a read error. The CDR3 reads CGAQRESYNEQFF. In nucleotides, the CDR3 is TGCGGCGCCCAACGGGAGTCCTACAATGAGCAGTTCTTC. The V gene is TRBV29-1, the J gene TRBJ2-1, with TRBD2 as a possible D gene (6 bases). Germline-derived CDR1 and CDR2 are SQVTM and ANQGSEA. The CDR3 covers 13 residues.

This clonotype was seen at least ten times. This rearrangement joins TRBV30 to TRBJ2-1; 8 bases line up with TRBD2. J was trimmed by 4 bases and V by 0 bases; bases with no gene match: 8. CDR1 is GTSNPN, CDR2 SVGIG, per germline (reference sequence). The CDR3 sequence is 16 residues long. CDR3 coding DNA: TGTGCCTGGAGTGTAGCCCCCGGGAGGGCTTACAATGAGCAGTTCTTC. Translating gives CAWSVAPGRAYNEQFF.

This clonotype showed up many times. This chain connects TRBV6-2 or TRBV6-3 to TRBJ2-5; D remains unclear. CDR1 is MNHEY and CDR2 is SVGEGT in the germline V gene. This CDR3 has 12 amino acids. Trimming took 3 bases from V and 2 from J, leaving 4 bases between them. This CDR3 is CASSYSQETQYF. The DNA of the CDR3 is TGTGCCAGCAGTTATTCACAAGAGACCCAGTACTTC.

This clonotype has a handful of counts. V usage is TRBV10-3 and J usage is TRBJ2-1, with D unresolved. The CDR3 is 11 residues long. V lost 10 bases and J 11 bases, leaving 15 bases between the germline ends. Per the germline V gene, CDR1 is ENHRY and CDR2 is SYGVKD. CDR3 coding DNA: TGTGCCACTCACTCGGGTGGAAAGCAGTTCTTC. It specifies CATHSGGKQFF.

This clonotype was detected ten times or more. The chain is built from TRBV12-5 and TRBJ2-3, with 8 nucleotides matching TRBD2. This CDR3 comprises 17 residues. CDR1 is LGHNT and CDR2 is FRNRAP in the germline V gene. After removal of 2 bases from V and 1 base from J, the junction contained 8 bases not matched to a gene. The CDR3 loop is CASGLFGGGRRTDTQYF. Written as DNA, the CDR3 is TGTGCTAGTGGTTTGTTCGGAGGCGGGAGGCGCACAGATACGCAGTATTTT.

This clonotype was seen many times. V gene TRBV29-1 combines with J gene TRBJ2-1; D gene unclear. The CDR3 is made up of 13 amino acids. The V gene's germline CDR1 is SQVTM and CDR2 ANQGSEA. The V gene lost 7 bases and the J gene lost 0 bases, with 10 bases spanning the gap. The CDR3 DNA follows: TGCAGCGCCGACAAGAGCTCCTACAATGAGCAGTTCTTC. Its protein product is CSADKSSYNEQFF.

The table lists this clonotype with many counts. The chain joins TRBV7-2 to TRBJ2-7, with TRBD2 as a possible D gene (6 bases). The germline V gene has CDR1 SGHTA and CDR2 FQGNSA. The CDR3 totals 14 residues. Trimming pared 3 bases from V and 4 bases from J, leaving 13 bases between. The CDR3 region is CASSFPGLSYEQYF. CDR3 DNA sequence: TGTGCCAGCAGCTTCCCGGGACTCAGTTACGAGCAGTACTTC.

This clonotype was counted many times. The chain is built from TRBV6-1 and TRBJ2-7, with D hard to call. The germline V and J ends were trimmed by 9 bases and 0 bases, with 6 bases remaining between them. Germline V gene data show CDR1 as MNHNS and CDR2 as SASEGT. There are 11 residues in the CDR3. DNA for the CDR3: TGTGCCAGTTCGATCTCCTACGAGCAGTACTTC. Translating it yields CASSISYEQYF.

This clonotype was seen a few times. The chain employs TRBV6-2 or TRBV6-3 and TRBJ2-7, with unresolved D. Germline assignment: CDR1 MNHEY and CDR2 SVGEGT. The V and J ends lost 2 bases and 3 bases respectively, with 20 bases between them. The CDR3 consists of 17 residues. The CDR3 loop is CASSYDDDGAWGYEQYF. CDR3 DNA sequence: TGTGCCAGCAGTTACGATGATGACGGCGCATGGGGCTACGAGCAGTACTTC.

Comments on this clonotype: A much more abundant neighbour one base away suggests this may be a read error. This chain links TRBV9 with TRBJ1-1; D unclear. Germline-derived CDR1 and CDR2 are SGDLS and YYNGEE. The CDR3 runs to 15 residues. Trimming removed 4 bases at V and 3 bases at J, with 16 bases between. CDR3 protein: CASSSVGSGDTEAFF. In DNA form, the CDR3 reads TGTGCCAGCAGCTCAGTCGGCTCTGGGGACACTGAAGCTTTCTTT. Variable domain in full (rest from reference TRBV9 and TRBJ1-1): DSGVTQTPKHLITATGQRVTLRCSPRSGDLSVYWYQQSLDQGLQFLIQYYNGEERAKGNILERFSAQQFPDLHSELNLSSLELGDSALYFCASSSVGSGDTEAFFGQGTRLTVV.

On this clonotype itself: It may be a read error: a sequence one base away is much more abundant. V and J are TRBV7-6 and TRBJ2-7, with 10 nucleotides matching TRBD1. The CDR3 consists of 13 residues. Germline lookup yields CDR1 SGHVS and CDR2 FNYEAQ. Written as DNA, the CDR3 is TGTGCCAGCAGCTCAGGACAGGGGGACGAGCAGCACTTC. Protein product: CASSSGQGDEQHF.

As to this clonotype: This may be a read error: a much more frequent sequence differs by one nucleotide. Here the CDR3 reads CARDRRNYEQYF. Written as DNA, the CDR3 is TGTGCCCGGGACAGAAGAAATTACGAGCAGTACTTC. The J gene is TRBJ2-7, the V gene TRBV30; 7 bases map to TRBD1. The CDR3 is 12 residues long. Germline V CDR1 and CDR2: GTSNPN, SVGIG (reference sequence). The J segment lost 4 bases and the V segment lost 8 bases, leaving 8 bases of the junction unmatched.

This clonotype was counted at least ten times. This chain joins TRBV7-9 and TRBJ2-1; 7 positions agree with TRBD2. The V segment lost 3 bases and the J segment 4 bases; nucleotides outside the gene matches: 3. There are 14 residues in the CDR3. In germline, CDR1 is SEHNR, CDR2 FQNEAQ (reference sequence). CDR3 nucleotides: TGTGCCAGCAGCTTCGGGACTACTTACAATGAGCAGTTCTTC. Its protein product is CASSFGTTYNEQFF.

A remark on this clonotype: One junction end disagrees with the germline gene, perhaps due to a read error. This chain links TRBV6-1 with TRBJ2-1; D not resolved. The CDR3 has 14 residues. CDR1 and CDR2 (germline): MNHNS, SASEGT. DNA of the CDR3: TGTGCCAGCAGTGGCTGGGCCTTCACCAATGAGCAGTCCTTC. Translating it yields CASSGWAFTNEQSF.